This TCR beta chain appears in the sequencing data of a study of blood T cells in healthy people across ages. Study-level results: Unknown donor CMV status possibly confounded expanded clonotype changes.

Per germline, CDR1 DFQATT and CDR2 SNEGSKA (reference sequence). Trimming removed 5 bases from V and 5 bases from J; junction bases left unmatched: 10. The CDR3 is made up of 14 amino acids. PCR was performed a second time for about 6 to 12 cycles using a sample-barcoded 5' primer and a J-beta primer mix. Sequencing of every sample gave 3 million or more CDR3-containing paired-end reads. TCRdb called the 5' RACE reads again in MiXCR, with one record for every CDR3 protein. This sample has hundreds of thousands of distinct CDR3 sequences, with less than 45% found just once. In regard to this clonotype: Antigen specificity is unknown.

The receptor was isolated from an elderly man in good health. The chain recombines TRBV20-1 with TRBJ2-5; TRBD2 aligns across 8 bases. Material: blood. CDR3 residues: CSAYPAGVQETQYF. The DNA for the CDR3 is TGCAGTGCTTACCCAGCGGGGGTTCAGGAGACCCAGTACTTC.